This is a list of T cell receptor beta chains from one sample in a study of blood T cell repertoires in COVID-19. Here immunoSEQ multiplex PCR was the method, and the copy in TCRdb shows in-frame clones only, minus some. Of about 150,000 clones in the sample, 75% to 85% were seen once. Sequenced material: peripheral blood. Receptors originate from a woman between 50 and 59 years old in a cohort sampled during active or convalescent COVID-19. The CDR3 runs from the conserved cysteine through the conserved F or W. Each record gives: V gene, CDR3 protein.

TRBV11-2 | CASIDVGTGSGYEQYF
TRBV6-2/TRBV6-3 | CASSYSIAGKTEAFF
TRBV5-1 | CASSLGQANTEAFF
TRBV19 | CASSSGQGSLYNEKLFF
TRBV7-9 | CASSSDLDNSPLHF
TRBV6-1 | CASSELGAGGRNTEAFF
TRBV4-2 | CASSQVIGDRDKEKLFF
TRBV12-3/TRBV12-4 | CASEISPYEQYF
TRBV6-5 | CASGKRGGNNEQFF
TRBV29-1 | CSVDLQGYGYTF
TRBV11-2 | CASSLGRNPGNTGELFF
TRBV21-1 | CASSKGAIAGGPQDTQYF
TRBV4-1 | CASSLGQDSAGYGYTF
TRBV9 | CASSVQDGRTDTQYF
TRBV3-1/TRBV3-2 | CASSPREMNTEAFF
TRBV24-1 | CATRDRGVTGELFF
TRBV5-1 | CASSSPGQEYNEQFF
TRBV6-6 | CASSYSDSNSPLHF
TRBV15 | CATSRGGFLSGNTIYF
TRBV11-3 | CASSPGQGNTGELFF
TRBV6-1 | CASSDQGFNEQYF
TRBV30 | CAWSVWGESNQPQHF
TRBV28 | CASSLFRARGELFF
TRBV4-1 | CASSQDGRYNEQFF
TRBV2 | CASSEAPGSPHEQYF
TRBV11-2 | CASSTGTSIHEQYF
TRBV15 | CATSEGQGRGTNEKLFF
TRBV6-6 | CASRNGYGYTF
TRBV11-2 | CASRRKTVSSYNEQFF
TRBV6-6 | CASRTGDNYGYTF
TRBV5-1 | CASSLGGQVSYEQYF
TRBV5-6 | CASSVRVDNTGELFF
TRBV2 | CASRLTGTYGYTF
TRBV9 | CASSETGVTDTQYF
TRBV18 | CASSEQGATKNIQYF
TRBV7-2 | CASSYPGQGYEKLFF
TRBV5-1 | CASSLGQGGETQYF
TRBV3-1/TRBV3-2 | CASSHLLGDTRSTIYF
TRBV19 | CASSIGQGIPQPQHF
TRBV9 | CASTRQGAYGYTF
TRBV21-1 | CASSRAPLRGYSSGYGYTF
TRBV5-4 | CASSQAGALVNEQFF
TRBV13 | CASSSLAGLPTDTQYF
TRBV7-3 | CASSGTSYNEQFF
TRBV15 | CATSRGLTGMGTEAFF
TRBV6-6 | CASSYSTGNQPQHF
TRBV18 | CASSHYRGETGELFF
TRBV5-1 | CASSLIGGSEQFF
TRBV7-2 | CASSLGSGYGPYF
TRBV3-1/TRBV3-2 | CASSQGWKGRGINSPLHF